The 27 T cell receptor beta chains below all came from one sample that was sequenced in a study of blood T cell repertoires in COVID-19 (dated by TCRdb to about 2020). Library construction relied on the immunoSEQ multiplex PCR assay. TCRdb retrieved this table from immuneACCESS and kept in-frame rearrangements only. Not all clones are present; in checked studies, unresolved V genes account for under half, and no reason is known for the remainder. This sample comprises under 55,000 clones, about 85% of them detected only once. The ten largest clones capture around 14% of the sample. The source material was peripheral blood. These receptors were taken from a human donor in a cohort sampled during active COVID-19.

The chain joins TRBV7-2 to TRBJ2-2; TRBD2 might be the D (7 bases). The germline V gene encodes CDR1 SGHTA and CDR2 FQGNSA. The CDR3 is 17 amino acids. The V gene lost 2 bases and the J gene lost 5 bases, with 18 bases spanning the gap. CDR3 in amino acids: CASSLPLLARGTGELFF. CDR3 sequence (DNA): TGTGCCAGCAGCTTACCTCTACTAGCGAGGGGGACCGGGGAGCTGTTTTTT.

This chain links TRBV5-6 with TRBJ1-4; TRBD1 agrees at 7 bases. CDR1 is SGHDT, CDR2 YYEEEE, per germline. This CDR3 is built from 14 residues. V trimming: 4 bases; J trimming: 7 bases; junction bases outside the gene matches: 7. The CDR3 sequence is CASSRFGQAEKLFF. CDR3 sequence (DNA): TGTGCCAGCAGCCGCTTCGGACAGGCTGAAAAACTGTTTTTT.

The chain employs TRBV11-2 and TRBJ1-2; 7 bases map to TRBD1. Germline V CDR1 and CDR2: SGHAT, FQNNGV. The CDR3 contains 15 residues. The V segment lost 1 base and the J segment 4 bases; nucleotides outside the gene matches: 6. This CDR3 reads CASSLVAGGVYGYTF. For the CDR3, the DNA is TGTGCCAGCAGCTTAGTGGCAGGGGGAGTCTATGGCTACACCTTC.

This clone was found a few times. This chain joins TRBV14 and TRBJ2-7, with D possibly TRBD1 on 6 matching bases. The CDR3 spans 13 residues. The V and J ends lost 5 bases and 3 bases respectively, with 11 bases between them. Germline assignment: CDR1 SGHDN and CDR2 FVKESK. The CDR3: CASSSRTDYEQYF. For the CDR3, the DNA is TGTGCCAGCAGCTCTCGGACAGACTACGAGCAGTACTTC.

The CDR3 DNA reads as TGTGCCAGCAGCCCTCCGGTACTCTATGGCTACACCTTC. The encoded protein is CASSPPVLYGYTF. The chain links TRBV7-9 to TRBJ1-2; no firm D call. CDR1 is SEHNR and CDR2 is FQNEAQ in the germline V gene (reference sequence). Trimming took off 5 bases at V and 4 bases at J, with 11 bases between the two ends. The length of the CDR3 is 13 residues.

The J gene is TRBJ2-7, the V gene TRBV6-5, with 7 bases matching TRBD1. This CDR3 is 12 amino acids long. Germline loops: CDR1 MNHEY, CDR2 SVGAGI. The V gene end was trimmed by 6 bases and the J gene end by 6 bases; junction bases not matched to a gene: 5. The CDR3 region has the DNA TGTGCCAGCAGCTCCGGACAGGCCGAGCAGTACTTC. Amino acids: CASSSGQAEQYF.

The chain employs TRBV28 and TRBJ2-1; 14 bases map to TRBD2. The V segment lost 6 bases and the J segment 4 bases; nucleotides outside the gene matches: 11. The germline V gene has CDR1 MDHEN and CDR2 SYDVKM. The CDR3 is 18 amino acids. CDR3 sequence: CASRNLGTSGSRYNEQFF. DNA of the CDR3: TGTGCCAGCAGGAACCTAGGGACTAGCGGGAGCCGTTACAATGAGCAGTTCTTC.

CDR3 coding DNA: TGTGCCAGCAGTTTACTGGGCAGGCGGGAGTGGGGAAACACCATATATTTT. Protein: CASSLLGRREWGNTIYF. The chain is built from TRBV27 and TRBJ1-3; no firm D call. This CDR3 is 17 amino acids long. Trimming took off 2 bases at V and 4 bases at J, with 18 bases between the two ends. Germline CDR1 reads MNHEY; CDR2 reads SMNVEV (reference sequence).

This clone was counted once. The gene calls are TRBV19 and TRBJ2-3; D may be TRBD2 (6 bases). Trimming took off 5 bases at V and 0 bases at J, with 15 bases between the two ends. The CDR3 is made up of 16 amino acids. Germline assignment: CDR1 LNHDA and CDR2 SQIVND (reference sequence). The CDR3 sequence is CASSPAGLSSTDTQYF. The CDR3 DNA sequence: TGTGCCAGTAGTCCGGCGGGACTTTCTAGCACAGATACGCAGTATTTT.

V is TRBV5-1 and J is TRBJ2-7; 8 nucleotides line up with TRBD1. This CDR3 has 14 amino acids. The V gene's germline CDR1 is SGHRS and CDR2 YFSETQ. Trimming removed 5 bases from V and 1 base from J; junction bases left unmatched: 5. CDR3 nucleotide sequence: TGCGCCAGCAGTCTTTGGACAGGGTCCTACGAGCAGTACTTC. Translated: CASSLWTGSYEQYF.

This clone showed up just a few times. The chain couples TRBV6-4 to TRBJ1-1; D possibly corresponds to TRBD1 (6 bases). Germline loops: CDR1 MRHNA, CDR2 SNTAGT. The ends were cut back, 7 bases at V and 0 bases at J, with 15 bases in the middle. The CDR3 is 15 amino acids. In nucleotides, the CDR3 is TGTGCCAGCAAACCGGACAGCCTTTTGAACACTGAAGCTTTCTTT. Translation gives CASKPDSLLNTEAFF.

In DNA form, the CDR3 reads TGTGCCAGCAGTACCTCGGTTTCGGCTGAAGCTTTCTTT. Translated: CASSTSVSAEAFF. This chain joins TRBV3-1 (or the pseudogene TRBV3-2) and TRBJ1-1; D gene unclear. Germline V lookup: CDR1 LGHDT, CDR2 YNNKEL (reference sequence). V was clipped by 6 bases and J by 6 bases, with 14 bases between them. This CDR3 has 13 amino acids.

The chain joins TRBV4-1 to TRBJ1-3; 8 bases agree with TRBD1. CDR3 length equals 17 residues. After removal of 1 base from V and 2 bases from J, the junction contained 7 bases not matched to a gene. CDR1 and CDR2 (germline): MGHRA, YSYEKL. Here the CDR3 DNA reads TGCGCCAGCAGCCAAGTACTAGTGACAGGGGCTGGAAACACCATATATTTT. Translating gives CASSQVLVTGAGNTIYF.

V gene TRBV2 combines with J gene TRBJ1-4; 7 bases are a match to TRBD1. Germline lookup yields CDR1 SNHLY and CDR2 FYNNEI. The CDR3 extends over 14 amino acids. The V gene end was trimmed by 8 bases and the J gene end by 1 base; junction bases not matched to a gene: 4. CDR3 nucleotide sequence: TGTGCCAGCTTGGGGGACAGAACTAATGAAAAACTGTTTTTT. Translated: CASLGDRTNEKLFF.

The V gene is TRBV28, the J gene TRBJ2-7, with a tentative D call TRBD2 (5 bases). V lost 8 bases and J 6 bases, leaving 20 bases between the germline ends. This CDR3 region has 14 residues. Germline V gives CDR1 MDHEN, CDR2 SYDVKM. This CDR3 is CASEGADSVFEQYF. CDR3 in DNA: TGTGCCAGCGAGGGCGCAGATTCAGTTTTCGAGCAGTACTTC.

This clone has more than one count but fewer than ten. V usage is TRBV30 and J usage is TRBJ1-6, with 9 bases identical to TRBD1. Germline V lookup: CDR1 GTSNPN, CDR2 SVGIG (reference sequence). Trimming took 2 bases from V and 3 from J; bases not matched to a gene: 5. The CDR3 spans 16 residues. CDR3 in amino acids: CAWSLGQGNYNSPLHF. CDR3 nucleotide sequence: TGTGCCTGGAGTTTGGGACAGGGTAACTATAATTCACCCCTCCACTTT.

V and J are TRBV6-2 or TRBV6-3 and TRBJ2-2; a weak D match, TRBD1 (6 bases). This CDR3 comprises 14 residues. V shed 4 bases and J shed 1 base, with 7 bases lying between them. CDR1 is MNHEY, CDR2 SVGEGT, per germline. CDR3 in amino acids: CASSLTGNTGELFF. The CDR3 DNA sequence: TGTGCCAGCAGTTTGACAGGGAACACCGGGGAGCTGTTTTTT.

This chain links TRBV5-1 with TRBJ2-3; 11 bases fit TRBD2. The V segment lost 4 bases and the J segment 3 bases; nucleotides outside the gene matches: 1. Germline lookup yields CDR1 SGHRS and CDR2 YFSETQ. There are 14 residues in the CDR3. Written as DNA, the CDR3 is TGCGCCAGCAGCACTAGCGGGGGAACAGATACGCAGTATTTT. This gives the protein CASSTSGGTDTQYF.

V gene TRBV10-3 combines with J gene TRBJ2-7; 10 bases agree with TRBD1. CDR3 length: 17 residues. Trimming at V came to 3 bases and at J to 5 bases, leaving 13 bases not matched to a gene. CDR1 and CDR2 from the germline V gene are ENHRY and SYGVKD. This chain's CDR3 is CAISDADRGFKVDEQYF. The CDR3 DNA is TGTGCCATCAGTGATGCGGACAGGGGGTTTAAAGTAGACGAGCAGTACTTC.

The chain recombines TRBV7-9 with TRBJ1-2; D might be TRBD1 (5 bases). V shed 0 bases and J shed 8 bases, with 13 bases lying between them. CDR3 length equals 14 residues. Germline CDR1 and CDR2: SEHNR and FQNEAQ (reference sequence). The CDR3 is CASSLASGGSGYTF. As DNA, the CDR3 is TGTGCCAGCAGCTTAGCCTCGGGGGGGAGCGGCTACACCTTC. The variable domain in full, with the rest retrieved from reference TRBV7-9 and TRBJ1-2, is DTGVSQNPRHKITKRGQNVTFRCDPISEHNRLYWYRQTLGQGPEFLTYFQNEAQLEKSRLLSDRFSAERPKGSFSTLEIQRTEQGDSAMYLCASSLASGGSGYTFGSGTRLTVV.

The chain links TRBV5-1 to TRBJ1-1, with 7 bases lining up with TRBD1. CDR1 is SGHRS and CDR2 is YFSETQ in the germline V gene. V was pared by 0 bases and J by 3 bases, with 2 bases of the junction left unmatched. This CDR3 region has 14 residues. The CDR3 is CASSLVGGDTEAFF. CDR3 in DNA: TGCGCCAGCAGCTTGGTAGGGGGCGACACTGAAGCTTTCTTT.

The sample holds a few counts of this clone. The chain links TRBV25-1 to TRBJ2-7; D is perhaps TRBD1 (5 bases). V was pared by 3 bases and J by 5 bases, with 11 bases between. The CDR3 is 13 amino acids. The germline V gene has CDR1 MGHDK and CDR2 SYGVNS. DNA of the CDR3: TGTGCCAGCAGTGACCTAGGGGCCCACGAGCAGTACTTC. Translated, it gives CASSDLGAHEQYF.

This chain links TRBV7-9 with TRBJ1-2; tentatively, D is TRBD1 (6 bases). Germline CDR1 SEHNR, CDR2 FQNEAQ (reference sequence). The CDR3 sequence is 14 residues long. V was pared by 5 bases and J by 5 bases, with 15 bases between. The CDR3 loop is CASSLDRSGYGYTF. The CDR3 region has the DNA TGTGCCAGCAGCCTCGACAGGAGTGGTTATGGCTACACCTTC. The full variable domain, rest sourced from reference TRBV7-9 and TRBJ1-2, is DTGVSQNPRHKITKRGQNVTFRCDPISEHNRLYWYRQTLGQGPEFLTYFQNEAQLEKSRLLSDRFSAERPKGSFSTLEIQRTEQGDSAMYLCASSLDRSGYGYTFGSGTRLTVV.

This rearrangement joins TRBV7-2 to TRBJ2-7; TRBD1 agrees at 9 bases. This CDR3 region has 14 residues. V lost 1 base to trimming and J lost 7 bases; unmatched junction nucleotides: 5. CDR1 and CDR2 from the germline V gene are SGHTA and FQGNSA. The CDR3, as DNA: TGTGCCAGCAGCTTAGGGACAGGGGTGGGGGAGCAGTACTTC. Protein: CASSLGTGVGEQYF. Full variable domain (outside the CDR3, taken from reference TRBV7-2 and TRBJ2-7): GAGVSQSPSNKVTEKGKDVELRCDPISGHTALYWYRQSLGQGLEFLIYFQGNSAPDKSGLPSDRFSAERTGGSVSTLTIQRTQQEDSAVYLCASSLGTGVGEQYFGPGTRLTVT.

This clone was recorded only once. CDR3 sequence reads: CASSLSGTSGSSYEQYF. The CDR3 nucleotides are TGTGCCAGCTCACTCTCCGGGACTAGCGGGAGCAGCTACGAGCAGTACTTC. The V gene is TRBV18, the J gene TRBJ2-7, with 14 nucleotides matching TRBD2. The CDR3 has 17 amino acids. CDR1 and CDR2 from the germline V gene are KGHSH and LQKENI. The V gene end was trimmed by 4 bases and the J gene end by 3 bases; junction bases not matched to a gene: 8.

V usage is TRBV5-6 and J usage is TRBJ1-3, with D perhaps TRBD1 (6 bases). This CDR3 has 15 amino acids. V was trimmed by 5 bases and J by 5 bases, leaving 17 bases between them. The germline CDR1 and CDR2 sequences are SGHDT and YYEEEE. The CDR3 DNA reads as TGTGCCAGCAGTTTAGCGATGACAGGCCGAAACACCATATATTTT. Its protein is CASSLAMTGRNTIYF.

The sample holds a few counts of this clone. The CDR3 nucleotides read TGCGCCAGCAGTGAGTCGACAGTAAATCAGCCCCAGCATTTT. The encoded protein is CASSESTVNQPQHF. The chain links TRBV10-2 to TRBJ1-5, with a tentative D call TRBD1 (5 bases). Trimming left V 0 bases short and J 4 bases short, with 7 bases between. CDR1 is WSHSY and CDR2 is SAAADI in the germline V gene. This CDR3 has 14 amino acids.